The TCR beta chain described here comes from a study of beta chain features in type 1 diabetes. The investigators reverse transcribed all of the isolated RNA, so they sequenced expressed TCRB transcripts. Method: immunoSEQ multiplex PCR; TCRdb's copy keeps in-frame clones and lacks some. The sample has 900,000 or so clones; around a sixth are singletons. Sequencing used naive CD4+ T cells from blood. This TCR was sampled from a woman in her late teens or twenties in good health.

CDR3 sequence: CASSRQTYFPGQYF. The CDR3 DNA is TGTGCCAGCAGCCGACAGACCTACTTCCCTGGGCAGTACTTC. The chain recombines TRBV28 with TRBJ2-5; possible D gene TRBD1, 5 bases. The CDR3 is 14 residues long. The germline gives CDR1 MDHEN, CDR2 SYDVKM. Trimming took off 6 bases at V and 11 bases at J, with 22 bases between the two ends.